This TCR beta chain was captured by sequencing in a study of T cell changes during pregnancy in multiple sclerosis. Clones were read by immunoSEQ multiplex PCR, and TCRdb kept only the in-frame ones, dropping some. The sample holds some 80,000 clones; roughly 90% are singletons and the top ten take about 0.9%. Germline CDR1 is SGHRS and CDR2 is YFSETQ. Trimming shortened V by 0 bases and J by 0 bases, and 8 bases separated the two germline ends. This CDR3 spans 15 amino acids. The material sequenced was peripheral blood, taken in the first trimester of pregnancy. V usage is TRBV5-1 and J usage is TRBJ2-3; D not certain. The TCR comes from a female donor in good health, enrolled as a control in a pregnancy study. CDR3 coding DNA: TGCGCCAGCAGCTTGGACAGACCTAGCACAGATACGCAGTATTTT. It translates to CASSLDRPSTDTQYF. Looking up the rest from reference TRBV5-1 and TRBJ2-3 gives the full variable domain: KAGVTQTPRYLIKTRGQQVTLSCSPISGHRSVSWYQQTPGQGLQFLFEYFSETQRNKGNFPGRFSGRQFSNSRSEMNVSTLELGDSALYLCASSLDRPSTDTQYFGPGTRLTVL.